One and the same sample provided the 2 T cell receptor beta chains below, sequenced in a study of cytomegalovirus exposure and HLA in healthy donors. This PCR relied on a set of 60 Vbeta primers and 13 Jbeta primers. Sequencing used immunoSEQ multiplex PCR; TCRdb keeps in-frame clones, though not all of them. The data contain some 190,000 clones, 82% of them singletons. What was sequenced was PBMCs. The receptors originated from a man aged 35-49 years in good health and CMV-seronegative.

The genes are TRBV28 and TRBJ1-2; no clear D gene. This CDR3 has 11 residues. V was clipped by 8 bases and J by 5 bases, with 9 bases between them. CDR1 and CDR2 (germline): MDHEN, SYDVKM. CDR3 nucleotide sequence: TGTGCCAGCGAAGGAGGGTATGGCTACACCTTC. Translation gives CASEGGYGYTF.

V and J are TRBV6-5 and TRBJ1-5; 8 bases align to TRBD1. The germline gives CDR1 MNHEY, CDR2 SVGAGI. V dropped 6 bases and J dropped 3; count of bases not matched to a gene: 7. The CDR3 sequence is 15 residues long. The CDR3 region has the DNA TGTGCCAGCAGAAAACAGGGACAGGCCAATCAGCCCCAGCATTTT. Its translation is CASRKQGQANQPQHF.